Here is one TCR beta chain with its context. PCR used 60 Vbeta primers and 13 Jbeta primers. Profiled with immunoSEQ multiplex PCR; TCRdb holds only in-frame clones, not every one. In the table there are some 110,000 clones, more than 65% of which are singletons. This sample is part of a study of cytomegalovirus exposure and HLA in healthy donors. About the research overall: In terms of ancestry, the Caucasian-associated cluster contained around 79% of the roughly 400 genotyped donors.

The CDR3 has 17 amino acids. The germline gives CDR1 SGDLS, CDR2 YYNGEE. V lost 0 bases and J lost 8, with 20 bases in between. This TCR was recovered from a boy between 10 and 17 years old in good health and CMV-seronegative. The rearrangement joins TRBV9 to TRBJ1-4; D possibly corresponds to TRBD1 (6 bases). Sequencing was performed on PBMCs. The CDR3 here is CASSVGIRGQGAEKLFF. CDR3 in DNA: TGTGCCAGCAGCGTAGGTATTAGGGGACAAGGGGCAGAAAAACTGTTTTTT. The full variable domain, completed using reference TRBV9 and TRBJ1-4, is DSGVTQTPKHLITATGQRVTLRCSPRSGDLSVYWYQQSLDQGLQFLIQYYNGEERAKGNILERFSAQQFPDLHSELNLSSLELGDSALYFCASSVGIRGQGAEKLFFGSGTQLSVL.